A selection of T cell receptor beta chains follows, all from one sample in a study of cytotoxic CD8 clonotypes in ibrutinib-treated CLL. TCRdb's table, derived via immunoSEQ multiplex PCR, lists solely in-frame clones and lacks some. The sample carries approximately 80,000 clones, roughly 86% recorded once. Material: PBMCs, obtained before ibrutinib treatment. All receptors derive from a human donor with chronic lymphocytic leukemia. CDR3s leave out the opening cysteine and the closing phenylalanine or tryptophan. Fields, in order: CDR3 protein, V gene, J gene.

ASSQSSPRSLGELF	TRBV18	TRBJ2-2
ASRRNYEQY	TRBV6-5	TRBJ2-7
ASTRGSGQTGELF	TRBV19	TRBJ2-2
SVARDSGLSGYT	TRBV29-1	TRBJ1-2
ASSAGTGVSYEQY	TRBV9	TRBJ2-7
ASSLLSRNSAEAF	TRBV27	TRBJ1-1
ASSSKETQY	TRBV11-2	TRBJ2-5
ASSPGQGELIDEQY	TRBV5-1	TRBJ2-7
ASSERLKGHTVYGYT	TRBV2	TRBJ1-2
ASSVDDVSETQY	TRBV9	TRBJ2-5
ASSTLLIAGVHYPRSYEQY	TRBV9	TRBJ2-7
ASSRLAENTGELF	TRBV19	TRBJ2-2
ASSPRLAGNTDTQY	TRBV7-2	TRBJ2-3
ASSLVVEGSDTQY	TRBV7-2	TRBJ2-3
ASSLRGTDMQY	TRBV9	TRBJ2-3
ASSQGGSVGETQY	TRBV14	TRBJ2-5
ASSAYSVAGNQPQH	TRBV2	TRBJ1-5
ASSLAGALAKYNEQF	TRBV5-4	TRBJ2-1
ALTQGFSPSTEAF	TRBV30	TRBJ1-1
ASSTQGSDTEAF	TRBV9	TRBJ1-1
ASGADRVYGNTIY	TRBV28	TRBJ1-3
ASSQEGSGSTDTQY	TRBV4-2	TRBJ2-3
ATQLDRNAEKLF	TRBV2	TRBJ1-4
ASSPIDQGSAGGYT	TRBV5-1	TRBJ1-2
ASRMNRGAGELF	TRBV5-4	TRBJ2-2
ASSLVVLVDRNTEAF	TRBV7-9	TRBJ1-1
AWSDGEAGNTIY	TRBV30	TRBJ1-3
ASSELIGLSYNEQF	TRBV6-1	TRBJ2-1
ASSQGRDQPQH	TRBV27	TRBJ1-5
ASSPGGGLRNTEAF	TRBV18	TRBJ1-1
ASSFGTSNYEQY	TRBV5-6	TRBJ2-7
ASSPGTLSYEQY	TRBV5-4	TRBJ2-7
ASSTTGTSGPSSYNEQF	TRBV5-1	TRBJ2-1
SVEDLSGGNEQF	TRBV29-1	TRBJ2-1
ASSLDPGNTIY	TRBV7-2	TRBJ1-3
ASRPRGGNEKLF	TRBV28	TRBJ1-4
ASGLSAGGPPGELF	TRBV12-5	TRBJ2-2
ASSEGTTYEQY	TRBV6-4	TRBJ2-7
ASSLQGVGTEAF	TRBV7-6	TRBJ1-1
ASSIGQGFNQPQH	TRBV4-1	TRBJ1-5
ASSFGGDTQY	TRBV7-3	TRBJ2-3
ASSHVPPRAF	TRBV19	TRBJ1-1
ASSLGAFTDTQY	TRBV7-3	TRBJ2-3
ASSYSRGGELF	TRBV6-5	TRBJ2-2
ASSGIDRASYEQY	TRBV5-1	TRBJ2-7
ASSWGQLAYEQY	TRBV6-5	TRBJ2-7
ASSPPSNEQF	TRBV7-3	TRBJ2-1
ASSYGQGAMSEAF	TRBV6-5	TRBJ1-1
ASSPGTDQYGYT	TRBV5-1	TRBJ1-2
ASKEQAGYGYT	TRBV2	TRBJ1-2
ASSQDRAGTEAF	TRBV4-3	TRBJ1-1
ASSPLTGGREKLF	TRBV28	TRBJ1-4
ASSMDLYNEQF	TRBV7-2	TRBJ2-1
AWVRARVNTEAF	TRBV30	TRBJ1-1
ASSPPLSRALNQPQH	TRBV19	TRBJ1-5
ASSTAGRIIYGYT	TRBV28	TRBJ1-2
ASSQGSGEISGNTIY	TRBV4-1	TRBJ1-3